This is a list of T cell receptor beta chains from one sample in a study of blood T cell repertoires in COVID-19. The assay was immunoSEQ multiplex PCR, and TCRdb's table has in-frame clones only and misses some. The sample has some 170,000 clones; around 84% are singletons. Sequencing used peripheral blood. The receptors were sampled from a woman aged 80 or older with acute or convalescent COVID-19. Each CDR3 is given with its conserved first and last residue. A D gene is named only where the DNA matches it firmly. Expanded clones are given a class, and other clones once, few, many or no size at all.

>TRBJ2-5|NA|TRBV18|TRBD1
TGTGCCAGCTCACCACCGGGACAGGGGGCACGGGAGACCCAGTACTTC
CASSPPGQGARETQYF
>TRBJ1-2|few|TRBV18|NA
TGTGCCAGCTCACCGAACAGAGATGGCTACACCTTC
CASSPNRDGYTF
>TRBJ2-2|NA|TRBV9|TRBD1
TGTGCCAGCAGCGTAGGACAGGGCGTGGCCGGGGAGCTGTTTTTT
CASSVGQGVAGELFF
>TRBJ1-1|NA|TRBV5-3|NA
TGTGCCAGAAGCTTGGTCGGTTGGGGCATGAACACTGAAGCTTTCTTT
CARSLVGWGMNTEAFF
>TRBJ1-2|once|TRBV5-1|TRBD1
TGCGCCAGCAGCCCCCCAGGACAGGGGGCTTATGGCTACACCTTC
CASSPPGQGAYGYTF
>TRBJ1-1|NA|TRBV7-2|TRBD1
TGTGCCAGCAGCTACTTCACAATCGAAACAGGGGAAGTTGCAGCTTTCTTT
CASSYFTIETGEVAAFF
>TRBJ2-1|NA|TRBV29-1|TRBD2
TGCAGCGTCCACAGCGGGATCGACGAGCAGTTCTTC
CSVHSGIDEQFF
>TRBJ2-7|once|TRBV10-1|TRBD2
TGCGCCAGTGGGACTAGCGGGAGTTACGAGCAGTACTTC
CASGTSGSYEQYF
>TRBJ2-1|NA|TRBV10-1|NA
TGCGCCAGCAGTGATGTGCTAGCTAGCAATGAGCAGTTCTTC
CASSDVLASNEQFF
>TRBJ1-4|few|TRBV2|NA
TGTGCCAGCAGCGCTCTGGACAGTAAACTGTTTTTT
CASSALDSKLFF
>TRBJ2-2|NA|TRBV5-1|NA
TGCGCCAGCAGCGCAGGGAGGAGATCCGGGGAGCTGTTTTTT
CASSAGRRSGELFF
>TRBJ1-4|NA|TRBV14|NA
TGTGCCAGCAGCCGTAGGACACGTGAAAAACTGTTTTTT
CASSRRTREKLFF
>TRBJ1-1|NA|TRBV9|NA
TGTGCCAGCAGCGTAGCTAGGTCAACTGAAGCTTTCTTT
CASSVARSTEAFF
>TRBJ1-2|NA|TRBV6-2/TRBV6-3|TRBD1
TGTGCCAGCAGTTGGACAGGGGAATATGGCTACACCTTC
CASSWTGEYGYTF
>TRBJ2-7|NA|TRBV5-5|NA
TGTGCCAGCAGCGGACAATATAGCTCCTACGAGCAGTACTTC
CASSGQYSSYEQYF
>TRBJ1-2|NA|TRBV5-4|NA
TGTGCCAGCAGCCCCGACAGGTCCTATGGCTACACCTTC
CASSPDRSYGYTF
>TRBJ1-2|NA|TRBV7-9|TRBD1
TGTGCCAGCAGCCCCGGGACAGGGATTGGTGGCTACACCTTC
CASSPGTGIGGYTF
>TRBJ2-7|NA|TRBV19|TRBD1
TGTGCCAGTAGCCCGACAGGGGGCAGTCCCTACGAGCAGTACTTC
CASSPTGGSPYEQYF
>TRBJ1-6|NA|TRBV21-1|NA
TGTGCCAGCAGCCTTGAAAAGGGACAGGGGAATTCACCCCTCCACTTT
CASSLEKGQGNSPLHF
>TRBJ1-2|NA|TRBV9|NA
TGTGCCAGCAGCGGGATTAAGGACAACTTAAACTATGGCTACACCTTC
CASSGIKDNLNYGYTF
>TRBJ2-2|NA|TRBV11-3|NA
TGTGCCAGCAGCCCTGCCGGAGCCACGTACACCGGGGAGCTGTTTTTT
CASSPAGATYTGELFF
>TRBJ2-7|NA|TRBV4-1|TRBD1
TGCGCCAGCAGCCAAGTGGGCAGGGGGCAATACGAGCAGTACTTC
CASSQVGRGQYEQYF
>TRBJ1-2|NA|TRBV5-4|NA
TGTGCCAGCAGGCCGGGAGGGGGGAACTATGGCTACACCTTC
CASRPGGGNYGYTF
>TRBJ1-2|NA|TRBV6-5|NA
TGTGCCAGCAGTAACGGTAGATATGGCTACACCTTC
CASSNGRYGYTF
>TRBJ1-6|few|TRBV15|NA
TGTGCCACCAGCAGAGTTGGCCCAGGGGAGCTAACCTATAATTCACCCCTCCACTTT
CATSRVGPGELTYNSPLHF
>TRBJ1-5|NA|TRBV2|NA
TGTGCCAGGAGACGGGAGGATCAGCCCCAGCATTTT
CARRREDQPQHF
>TRBJ2-3|few|TRBV7-9|NA
TGTGCCAGCAGCGGCTTGGCGGGAATATTCACAGATACGCAGTATTTT
CASSGLAGIFTDTQYF
>TRBJ1-1|NA|TRBV29-1|TRBD1
TGCAGCGGCCGACAGGGTCGGGACACTGAAGCTTTCTTT
CSGRQGRDTEAFF
>TRBJ1-1|NA|TRBV30|TRBD1
TGTGCCTGGAGTACTACAGGGGTGTTGAACACTGAAGCTTTCTTT
CAWSTTGVLNTEAFF
>TRBJ2-1|NA|TRBV5-4|NA
TGTGCCAGCAGTCCCCCAGGGGGGTATACATACAATGAGCAGTTCTTC
CASSPPGGYTYNEQFF
>TRBJ2-1|once|TRBV9|TRBD2
TGTGCCAGCAGCACGGAGCGGGGGGGACCCGGCGATGAGCAGTTCTTC
CASSTERGGPGDEQFF
>TRBJ2-3|NA|TRBV29-1|NA
TGCAGCGTTGTGGGGCGGACAGATACGCAGTATTTT
CSVVGRTDTQYF
>TRBJ2-7|NA|TRBV30|TRBD1
TGTGCCTGCTACGGGACAGGGTTTAGTGAGCAGTACTTC
CACYGTGFSEQYF
>TRBJ2-7|NA|TRBV6-1|NA
TGTGCCAGCAGTGAACGCAGGGGTGCCTCCTACGAGCAGTACTTC
CASSERRGASYEQYF
>TRBJ1-5|NA|TRBV6-5|TRBD1
TGTGCCAGTGGACAGGGTAGTCAGCCCCAGCATTTT
CASGQGSQPQHF
>TRBJ2-2|few|TRBV5-1|NA
TGCGCCAGCAGCGTAACGGTAACCGGGGAGCTGTTTTTT
CASSVTVTGELFF
>TRBJ2-5|NA|TRBV2|TRBD2
TGTGCCAGTACGGCGACTAGCGGGGTGCAAGAGACCCAGTACTTC
CASTATSGVQETQYF
>TRBJ2-3|NA|TRBV6-2/TRBV6-3|TRBD2
TGTGCCAGCAGTTCCCTAGCGGGGGTAAGCACAGATACGCAGTATTTT
CASSSLAGVSTDTQYF
>TRBJ2-3|NA|TRBV5-1|TRBD2
TGCGCCAGCAGCTTGTTTCTAGCGGGGTTGCAAGATACGCAGTATTTT
CASSLFLAGLQDTQYF
>TRBJ1-6|NA|TRBV7-9|NA
TGTGCCAGCAGCTACAGCTCCTATAATTCACCCCTCCACTTT
CASSYSSYNSPLHF
>TRBJ2-1|NA|TRBV7-2|NA
TGTGCCAGCACCCAGCAGCGGATTGCCAATGAGCAGTTCTTC
CASTQQRIANEQFF
>TRBJ2-7|few|TRBV28|NA
TGTGCCAGCAGTTCGACGGGGGTAGGGGCCTACGAGCAGTACTTC
CASSSTGVGAYEQYF
>TRBJ2-2|NA|TRBV7-2|NA
TGTGCCAGCAGCAAGGGGGGGACATTGAACACCGGGGAGCTGTTTTTT
CASSKGGTLNTGELFF
>TRBJ2-3|NA|TRBV5-1|NA
TGCGCCAGCAGCCTCGGGGGAGCGCCAGATACGCAGTATTTT
CASSLGGAPDTQYF
>TRBJ2-2|NA|TRBV30|NA
TGTGCCTGGGCAGTACTACGGGGCGGGGAGCTGTTTTTT
CAWAVLRGGELFF
>TRBJ2-5|NA|TRBV7-9|TRBD2
TGTGCCAGCAGCTCAAGGACTAGCGGGATTTCCCAGTACTTC
CASSSRTSGISQYF
>TRBJ2-3|NA|TRBV7-2|NA
TGTGCCAGCAGCTTAGAACTAGCCGCAGATACGCAGTATTTT
CASSLELAADTQYF
>TRBJ1-5|NA|TRBV10-3|NA
TGTGCCATCAGTGCCGGACAGACCAATCAGCCCCAGCATTTT
CAISAGQTNQPQHF
>TRBJ1-5|once|TRBV10-3|TRBD1
TGTGCCATCAGTACTGGACAGGGACGCAATCAGCCCCAGCATTTT
CAISTGQGRNQPQHF
>TRBJ2-5|NA|TRBV7-2|TRBD1
TGTGCCAGCAGCTTTGTCGGCCAGGGGGTGAGGGAGACCCAGTACTTC
CASSFVGQGVRETQYF
>TRBJ1-2|few|TRBV5-4|NA
TGTGCCAGCAGCTTGGACAGGGCCTATGGCTACACCTTC
CASSLDRAYGYTF
>TRBJ2-4|NA|TRBV4-2|TRBD2
TGTGCCAGCAGCCAGGTAGGACTAGCGGTCAAAAACATTCAGTACTTC
CASSQVGLAVKNIQYF
>TRBJ1-3|NA|TRBV7-6|NA
TGTGCCAGCAGCCGGGATGTCTCTGGAAACACCATATATTTT
CASSRDVSGNTIYF
>TRBJ2-7|NA|TRBV11-2|NA
TGTGCCAGCAGCTTAGAACGGGCCTACGAGCAGTACTTC
CASSLERAYEQYF
>TRBJ2-1|NA|TRBV7-9|NA
TGTGCCAGCAGCCAATCACCGAGCTACCATGAGCAGTTCTTC
CASSQSPSYHEQFF
>TRBJ1-2|NA|TRBV9|NA
TGTGCCAGCAGCGTACTAACAGGAGGCTACACCTTC
CASSVLTGGYTF
>TRBJ2-7|NA|TRBV7-2|TRBD2
TGTGCCAGCAGCTCTAGCGGGTACGAGCAGTACTTC
CASSSSGYEQYF
>TRBJ1-5|few|TRBV9|NA
TGTGCCAGCAGCGTAGGCGGGGGTAATCAGCCCCAGCATTTT
CASSVGGGNQPQHF
>TRBJ1-4|NA|TRBV5-6|NA
TGTGCCAGCAGCTCTACAGGGAGAACAAATGAAAAACTGTTTTTT
CASSSTGRTNEKLFF
>TRBJ2-7|NA|TRBV7-9|TRBD2
TGTGCCAGCAGCTTAGCGGGAGGGTACGAGCAGTACTTC
CASSLAGGYEQYF